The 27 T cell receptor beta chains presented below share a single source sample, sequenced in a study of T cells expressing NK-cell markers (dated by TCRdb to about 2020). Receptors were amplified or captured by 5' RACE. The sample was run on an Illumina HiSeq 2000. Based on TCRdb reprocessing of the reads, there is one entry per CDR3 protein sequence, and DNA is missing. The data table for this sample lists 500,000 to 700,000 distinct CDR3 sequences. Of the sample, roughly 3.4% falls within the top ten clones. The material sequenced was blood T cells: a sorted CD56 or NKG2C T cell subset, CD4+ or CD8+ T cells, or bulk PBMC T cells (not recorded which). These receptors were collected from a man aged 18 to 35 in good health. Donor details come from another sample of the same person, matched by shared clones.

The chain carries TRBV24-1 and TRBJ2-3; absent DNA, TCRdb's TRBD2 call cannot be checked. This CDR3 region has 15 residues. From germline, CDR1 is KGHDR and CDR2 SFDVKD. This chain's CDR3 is CATSDRGLAGQFWYF.

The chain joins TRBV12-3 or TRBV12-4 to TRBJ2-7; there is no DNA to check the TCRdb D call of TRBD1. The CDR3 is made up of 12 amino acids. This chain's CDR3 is CASSFPGLGQYF.

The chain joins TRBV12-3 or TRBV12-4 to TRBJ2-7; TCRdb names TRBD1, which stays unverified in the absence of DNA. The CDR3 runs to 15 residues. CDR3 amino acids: CASRAPGTGGREQYF.

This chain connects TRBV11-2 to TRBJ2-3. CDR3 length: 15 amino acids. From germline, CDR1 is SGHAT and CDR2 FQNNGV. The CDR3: CASSLHGLRTDTQYF. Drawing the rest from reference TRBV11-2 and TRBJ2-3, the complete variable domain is EAGVAQSPRYKIIEKRQSVAFWCNPISGHATLYWYQQILGQGPKLLIQFQNNGVVDDSQLPKDRFSAERLKGVDSTLKIQPAKLEDSAVYLCASSLHGLRTDTQYFGPGTRLTVL.

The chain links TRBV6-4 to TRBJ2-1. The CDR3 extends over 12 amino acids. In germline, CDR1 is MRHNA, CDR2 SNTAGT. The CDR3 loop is CASSDSGTEQFF.

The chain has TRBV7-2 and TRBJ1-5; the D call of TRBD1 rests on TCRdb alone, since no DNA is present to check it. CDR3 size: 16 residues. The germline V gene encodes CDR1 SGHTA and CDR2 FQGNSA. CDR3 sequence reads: CASSPRIVSGTTPQHF.

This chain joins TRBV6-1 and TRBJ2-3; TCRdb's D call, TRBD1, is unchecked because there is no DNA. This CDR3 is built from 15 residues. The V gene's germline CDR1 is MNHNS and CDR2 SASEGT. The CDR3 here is CASRPTGDVTDTQYF.

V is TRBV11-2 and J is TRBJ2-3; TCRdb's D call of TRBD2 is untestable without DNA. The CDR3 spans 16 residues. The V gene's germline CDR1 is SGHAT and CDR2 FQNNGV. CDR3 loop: CASSLAGLPATDTQYF.

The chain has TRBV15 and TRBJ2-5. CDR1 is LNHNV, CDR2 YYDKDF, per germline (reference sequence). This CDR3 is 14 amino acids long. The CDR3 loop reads CATSRDPVRETQYF.

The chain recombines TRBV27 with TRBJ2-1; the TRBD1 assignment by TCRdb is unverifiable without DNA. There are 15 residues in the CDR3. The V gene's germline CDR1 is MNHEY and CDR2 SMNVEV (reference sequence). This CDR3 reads CASTPGTGFHNEQFF.

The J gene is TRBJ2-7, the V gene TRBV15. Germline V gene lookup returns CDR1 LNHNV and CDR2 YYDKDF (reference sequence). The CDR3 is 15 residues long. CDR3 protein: CATSREVQSSYEQYF.

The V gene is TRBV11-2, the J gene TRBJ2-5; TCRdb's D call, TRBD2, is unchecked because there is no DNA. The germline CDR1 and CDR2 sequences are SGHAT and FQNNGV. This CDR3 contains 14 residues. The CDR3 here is CASIGPPDLETQYF.

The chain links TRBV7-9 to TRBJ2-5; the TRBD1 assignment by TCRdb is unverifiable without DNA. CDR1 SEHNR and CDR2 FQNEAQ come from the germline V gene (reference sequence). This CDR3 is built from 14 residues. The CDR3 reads CASSYPGAAETQYF.

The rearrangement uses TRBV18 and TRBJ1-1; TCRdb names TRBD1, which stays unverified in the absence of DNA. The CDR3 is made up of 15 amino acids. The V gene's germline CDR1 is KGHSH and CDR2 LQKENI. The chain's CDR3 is CASSEQGADNTEAFF.

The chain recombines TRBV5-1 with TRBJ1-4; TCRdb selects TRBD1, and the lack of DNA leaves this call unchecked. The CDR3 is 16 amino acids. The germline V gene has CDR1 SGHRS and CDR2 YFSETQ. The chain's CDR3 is CASSLQGFSTNEKLFF.

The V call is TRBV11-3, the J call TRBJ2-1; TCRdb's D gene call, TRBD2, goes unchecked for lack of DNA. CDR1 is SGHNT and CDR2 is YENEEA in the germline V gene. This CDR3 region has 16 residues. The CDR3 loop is CASSNIAGGPRNEQFF. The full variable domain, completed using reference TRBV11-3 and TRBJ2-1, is EAGVVQSPRYKIIEKKQPVAFWCNPISGHNTLYWYLQNLGQGPELLIRYENEEAVDDSQLPKDRFSAERLKGVDSTLKIQPAELGDSAVYLCASSNIAGGPRNEQFFGPGTRLTVL.

CDR3 loop: CASSLEGSGRYNEQFF. The gene calls are TRBV12-3 or TRBV12-4 and TRBJ2-1; TCRdb's D call, TRBD2, is unchecked because there is no DNA. CDR3 length: 16 amino acids.

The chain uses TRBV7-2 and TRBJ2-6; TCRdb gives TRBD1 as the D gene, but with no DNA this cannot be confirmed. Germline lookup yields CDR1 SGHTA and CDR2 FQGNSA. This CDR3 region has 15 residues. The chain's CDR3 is CASSPRTAGANVLTF.

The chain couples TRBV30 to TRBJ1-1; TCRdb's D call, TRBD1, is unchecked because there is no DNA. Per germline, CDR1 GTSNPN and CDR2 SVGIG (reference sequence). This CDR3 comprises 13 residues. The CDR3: CARKDRGNTEAFF.

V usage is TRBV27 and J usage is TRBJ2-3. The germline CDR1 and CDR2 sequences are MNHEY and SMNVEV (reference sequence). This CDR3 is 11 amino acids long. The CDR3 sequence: CASSGLATQYF.

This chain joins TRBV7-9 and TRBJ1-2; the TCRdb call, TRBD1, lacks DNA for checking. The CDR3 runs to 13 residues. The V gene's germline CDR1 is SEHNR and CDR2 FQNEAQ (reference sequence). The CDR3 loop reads CASSLTRGAGYTF.

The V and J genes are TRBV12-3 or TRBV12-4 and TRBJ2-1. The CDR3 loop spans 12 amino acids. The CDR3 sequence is CASSPSRDEQFF.

The CDR3: CASRESGLLTDTQYF. The V and J genes are TRBV5-6 and TRBJ2-3; TCRdb's D gene call, TRBD2, goes unchecked for lack of DNA. Germline V gene lookup returns CDR1 SGHDT and CDR2 YYEEEE. The CDR3 is 15 residues long.

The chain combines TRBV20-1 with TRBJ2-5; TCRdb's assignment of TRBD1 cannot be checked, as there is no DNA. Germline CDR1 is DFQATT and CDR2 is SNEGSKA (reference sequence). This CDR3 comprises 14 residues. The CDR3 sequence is CSARRGAVQETQYF.

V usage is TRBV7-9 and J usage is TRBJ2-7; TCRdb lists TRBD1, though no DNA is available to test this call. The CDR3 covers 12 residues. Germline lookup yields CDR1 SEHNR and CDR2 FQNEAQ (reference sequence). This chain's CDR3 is CASSLSGGEQYF.

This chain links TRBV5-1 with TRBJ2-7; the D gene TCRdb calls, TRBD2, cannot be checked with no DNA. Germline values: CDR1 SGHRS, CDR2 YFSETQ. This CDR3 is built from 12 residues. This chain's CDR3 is CASSALGGEQYF.

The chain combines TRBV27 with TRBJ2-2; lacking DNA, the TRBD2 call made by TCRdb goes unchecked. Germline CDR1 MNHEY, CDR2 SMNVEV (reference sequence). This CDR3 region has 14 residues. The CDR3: CASSRATDTGELFF.